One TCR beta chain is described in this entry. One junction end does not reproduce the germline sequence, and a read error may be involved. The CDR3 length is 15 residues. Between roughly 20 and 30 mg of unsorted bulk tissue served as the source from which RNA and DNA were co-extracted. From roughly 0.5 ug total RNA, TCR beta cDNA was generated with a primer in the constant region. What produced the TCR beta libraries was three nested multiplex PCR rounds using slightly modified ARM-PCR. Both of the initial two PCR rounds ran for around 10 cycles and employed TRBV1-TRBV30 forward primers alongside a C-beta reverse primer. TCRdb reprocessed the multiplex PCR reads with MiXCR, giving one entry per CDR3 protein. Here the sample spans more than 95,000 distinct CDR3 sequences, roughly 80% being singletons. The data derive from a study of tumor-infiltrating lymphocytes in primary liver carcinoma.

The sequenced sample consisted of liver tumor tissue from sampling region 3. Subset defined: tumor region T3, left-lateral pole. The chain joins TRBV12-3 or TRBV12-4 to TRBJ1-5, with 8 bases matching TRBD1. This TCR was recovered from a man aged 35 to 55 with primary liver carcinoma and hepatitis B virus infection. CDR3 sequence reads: CASSRSGGNNQPQHF. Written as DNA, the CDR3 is TGTGCCAGCAGTCGTTCAGGGGGCAACAATCAGCCTCAGCATTTT.